This T cell receptor (beta chain) is from a study of shared clonotypes between healthy human individuals. Study-wide findings and caveats: Clonotype sharing among the donors was expected to vary with sequencing depth. Compared with clonotypes that all four donors shared, non-shared clonotypes had lower generation probabilities. Shared clonotypes: about 5.3% naive CD4, around 3.5% naive CD8, 2.3% memory CD4, about 0.4% memory CD8.

The CDR3 is 14 amino acids. Germline values: CDR1 LNHDA, CDR2 SQIVND (reference sequence). V was clipped by 6 bases and J by 2 bases, with 14 bases between them. Only in-frame clones appear in the TCRdb table, and some are missing; sequencing was by immunoSEQ multiplex PCR. The sample includes about 680,000 clones, 72% seen only once; the top ten take less than 2%. About this clone itself: The antigen is not known.

The sequenced material came from memory CD4+ T cells sorted from blood. The subset denotes: CD45RA-negative fraction. The TCR sequence derives from a woman younger than 45 in good health. The chain combines TRBV19 with TRBJ2-7; D gene unclear. The CDR3, as DNA: TGTGCCAGTAGGGGTGGGCAGTCCCCCTACGAGCAGTACTTC. Translated: CASRGGQSPYEQYF.